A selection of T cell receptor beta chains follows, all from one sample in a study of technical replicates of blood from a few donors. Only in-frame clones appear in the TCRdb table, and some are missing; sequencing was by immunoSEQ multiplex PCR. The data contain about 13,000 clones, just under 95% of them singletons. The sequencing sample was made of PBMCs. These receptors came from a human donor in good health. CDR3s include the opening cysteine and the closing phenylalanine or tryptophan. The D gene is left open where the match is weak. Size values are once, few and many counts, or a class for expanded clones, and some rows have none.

DNA: TGTGCCAGCTCACCACCTAGCGTGGATACGCAGTATTTT
CDR3: CASSPPSVDTQYF
V: TRBV18
D: .
length: 13
J: TRBJ2-3
size: .

DNA: TGTGCCAGCAGGAACCCGACAGGGGAAAACACCGGGGAGCTGTTTTTT
CDR3: CASRNPTGENTGELFF
V: TRBV27
D: TRBD1
length: 16
J: TRBJ2-2
size: .

DNA: TGCAGCCACGGGGACAGGGGTTTCGAGCAGTACTTC
CDR3: CSHGDRGFEQYF
V: TRBV29-1
D: TRBD1
length: 12
J: TRBJ2-7
size: .

DNA: TGTGCCAGCAGCCCCCTACTAGCGGGAGGAGGCGGGGAGCTGTTTTTT
CDR3: CASSPLLAGGGGELFF
V: TRBV4-2
D: TRBD2
length: 16
J: TRBJ2-2
size: .

DNA: TGTGCCAGCAGCTCAGGGAACACTGAAGCTTTCTTT
CDR3: CASSSGNTEAFF
V: TRBV28
D: .
length: 12
J: TRBJ1-1
size: .

DNA: TGCGCCAGCAGCCTATCCAGGGGGACTAGCACAGATACGCAGTATTTT
CDR3: CASSLSRGTSTDTQYF
V: TRBV5-1
D: .
length: 16
J: TRBJ2-3
size: .

DNA: TGTGCCAGCAGTCGAACAGGGAACGGGGAGCTGTTTTTT
CDR3: CASSRTGNGELFF
V: TRBV2
D: .
length: 13
J: TRBJ2-2
size: .

DNA: TGTGCCAGCAGCTTAGGGCAGGGGGGCTACGAGCAGTACTTC
CDR3: CASSLGQGGYEQYF
V: TRBV7-6
D: .
length: 14
J: TRBJ2-7
size: .

DNA: TGTGCCAGCAGCCCTCTCGGGGAAGGCGGGGAGCTGTTTTTT
CDR3: CASSPLGEGGELFF
V: TRBV27
D: .
length: 14
J: TRBJ2-2
size: .

DNA: TGTGCCAGCCTGGGGGCAGCTAGCAATCAGCCCCAGCATTTT
CDR3: CASLGAASNQPQHF
V: TRBV6-1
D: .
length: 14
J: TRBJ1-5
size: .

DNA: TGTGCCAGCAGTACAGCGGGAGGGTCCTCCTACGAGCAGTACTTC
CDR3: CASSTAGGSSYEQYF
V: TRBV6-1
D: TRBD2
length: 15
J: TRBJ2-7
size: .

DNA: TGTGCCAGTAGTACCGGACTAGCGGGGGTCTACCAAGAGACCCAGTACTTC
CDR3: CASSTGLAGVYQETQYF
V: TRBV19
D: TRBD2
length: 17
J: TRBJ2-5
size: .

DNA: TGTGCCAGCTGGGGACAGGGGGACTATAATTCACCCCTCCACTTT
CDR3: CASWGQGDYNSPLHF
V: TRBV6-5
D: TRBD1
length: 15
J: TRBJ1-6
size: .

DNA: TGCGCCAGCAGCCGGACAGGGGCTCTGTACGAGCAGTACTTC
CDR3: CASSRTGALYEQYF
V: TRBV5-1
D: TRBD1
length: 14
J: TRBJ2-7
size: .

DNA: TGTGCCAGCAGTTACGGCGCTGGGACATACCAAGAGACCCAGTACTTC
CDR3: CASSYGAGTYQETQYF
V: TRBV6-5
D: .
length: 16
J: TRBJ2-5
size: .

DNA: TGTGCCAGTAGTATCGGGGGGACTAACTATGGCTACACCTTC
CDR3: CASSIGGTNYGYTF
V: TRBV19
D: .
length: 14
J: TRBJ1-2
size: .

DNA: TGTGCCAGCCAGACCGGGACTAAATACAATGAGCAGTTCTTC
CDR3: CASQTGTKYNEQFF
V: TRBV11-2
D: TRBD2
length: 14
J: TRBJ2-1
size: once

DNA: TGTGCCAGCAGCCCTCTCCGGGGATACGAGCAGTACTTC
CDR3: CASSPLRGYEQYF
V: TRBV13
D: .
length: 13
J: TRBJ2-7
size: .

DNA: TGTGCCTGGAGTTCCAGGTTCCGGGAGACCCAGTACTTC
CDR3: CAWSSRFRETQYF
V: TRBV30
D: .
length: 13
J: TRBJ2-5
size: .

DNA: TGTGCCAGCAGGGGATTTGCGGGGCAAGAGACCCAGTACTTC
CDR3: CASRGFAGQETQYF
V: TRBV28
D: .
length: 14
J: TRBJ2-5
size: .

DNA: TGCGCCAGCAGAGCGACCGACAACACTGAAGCTTTCTTT
CDR3: CASRATDNTEAFF
V: TRBV5-1
D: .
length: 13
J: TRBJ1-1
size: .

DNA: TGTGCCAGCAGCGAAGTCCCAAATAGCGTCTCCTACGAGCAGTACTTC
CDR3: CASSEVPNSVSYEQYF
V: TRBV7-9
D: .
length: 16
J: TRBJ2-7
size: .

DNA: TGTGCCGGAACTAGAGGGGGGGGTGAAAAACTGTTTTTT
CDR3: CAGTRGGGEKLFF
V: TRBV30
D: .
length: 13
J: TRBJ1-4
size: once

DNA: TGCGCCAGCAGCTTGGGAGCGGAAGAGACCCAGTACTTC
CDR3: CASSLGAEETQYF
V: TRBV5-1
D: .
length: 13
J: TRBJ2-5
size: .

DNA: TGTGCCAGCAGTTCGGGGGGGGAGCTGTTTTTT
CDR3: CASSSGGELFF
V: TRBV28
D: .
length: 11
J: TRBJ2-2
size: .

DNA: TGTGCCACCCGTTTCGGGGGAGCGGGAACAGATACGCAGTATTTT
CDR3: CATRFGGAGTDTQYF
V: TRBV5-6
D: TRBD2
length: 15
J: TRBJ2-3
size: .

DNA: TGTGCCAGCAGCGTAGGCAGGATCGACGAGCAGTACTTC
CDR3: CASSVGRIDEQYF
V: TRBV9
D: .
length: 13
J: TRBJ2-7
size: .

DNA: TGTGCCAGCAGCCTAGGAGACCAAGAGACCCAGTACTTC
CDR3: CASSLGDQETQYF
V: TRBV11-3
D: .
length: 13
J: TRBJ2-5
size: .

DNA: TGCGCCAGCAGCCGAATGACGGGACAGCTGAACACTGAAGCTTTCTTT
CDR3: CASSRMTGQLNTEAFF
V: TRBV5-1
D: TRBD1
length: 16
J: TRBJ1-1
size: .

DNA: TGTGCCAGCATCGCGCTAGCGGGAGGTCTAGCCTACAATGAGCAGTTCTTC
CDR3: CASIALAGGLAYNEQFF
V: TRBV5-6
D: TRBD2
length: 17
J: TRBJ2-1
size: .

DNA: TGTGCCAGCAGCCAAGATAGCCCTTACGAGCAGTACTTC
CDR3: CASSQDSPYEQYF
V: TRBV4-2
D: .
length: 13
J: TRBJ2-7
size: .

DNA: TGTGCCAGCAACCTAGCGGGGCCCACAGATACGCAGTATTTT
CDR3: CASNLAGPTDTQYF
V: TRBV2
D: TRBD2
length: 14
J: TRBJ2-3
size: .

DNA: TGTGCCAGCAGCTTGAGCGGGACAGGGGGAGAGACCCAGTACTTC
CDR3: CASSLSGTGGETQYF
V: TRBV7-6
D: TRBD1
length: 15
J: TRBJ2-5
size: .

DNA: TGTGCCAGCTCACCACCGGGACAGGCAGGACCGTACGGGGAGCTGTTTTTT
CDR3: CASSPPGQAGPYGELFF
V: TRBV18
D: TRBD1
length: 17
J: TRBJ2-2
size: .

DNA: TGTGCCAGCAACAGGAGGGGAGAGACCCAGTACTTC
CDR3: CASNRRGETQYF
V: TRBV19
D: .
length: 12
J: TRBJ2-5
size: .

DNA: TGTGCCATCCGTAGCGGGGCGAACACCGGGGAGCTGTTTTTT
CDR3: CAIRSGANTGELFF
V: TRBV10-3
D: TRBD2
length: 14
J: TRBJ2-2
size: .

DNA: TGTGCCAGCAGCCGACTTTCCGGGACAGGGGGCTACGAGCAGTACTTC
CDR3: CASSRLSGTGGYEQYF
V: TRBV13
D: TRBD1
length: 16
J: TRBJ2-7
size: .

DNA: TGTGCCAGCAGTTCGACTAGCGGGTCCTACGAGCAGTACTTC
CDR3: CASSSTSGSYEQYF
V: TRBV25-1
D: TRBD2
length: 14
J: TRBJ2-7
size: .

DNA: TGTGCCAGCAGTCCCAGCCTTTTGACGGGAACCTACGAGCAGTACTTC
CDR3: CASSPSLLTGTYEQYF
V: TRBV28
D: .
length: 16
J: TRBJ2-7
size: .

DNA: TGTGCCAGCAGTTCCGTTATTAGCAGGGTTTCCTACGAGCAGTACTTC
CDR3: CASSSVISRVSYEQYF
V: TRBV28
D: .
length: 16
J: TRBJ2-7
size: .

DNA: TGTGCCTGGAGTCGCGGGAGCAAGGCCGGGGAGCTGTTTTTT
CDR3: CAWSRGSKAGELFF
V: TRBV30
D: TRBD2
length: 14
J: TRBJ2-2
size: .

DNA: TGTGCCAGTAGTATAGAACTAGCGGAGTACAATGAGCAGTTCTTC
CDR3: CASSIELAEYNEQFF
V: TRBV19
D: TRBD2
length: 15
J: TRBJ2-1
size: .

DNA: TGTGCCTGGGGTTCGTTGAAGCGGGACTACAATGAGCAGTTCTTC
CDR3: CAWGSLKRDYNEQFF
V: TRBV30
D: TRBD2
length: 15
J: TRBJ2-1
size: .

DNA: TGTGCCAGCAACCCGGGGACTAGCGGTGAGCAGTTCTTC
CDR3: CASNPGTSGEQFF
V: TRBV6-9
D: TRBD2
length: 13
J: TRBJ2-1
size: .

DNA: TGTGCCAGCGCCACGGGAGGGACAGCTTCCTACGAGCAGTACTTC
CDR3: CASATGGTASYEQYF
V: TRBV5-8
D: .
length: 15
J: TRBJ2-7
size: .

DNA: TGTGCCAGCAGCCAGCTAGCGGGAGCCCTGTGGAATGAGCAGTTCTTC
CDR3: CASSQLAGALWNEQFF
V: TRBV14
D: TRBD2
length: 16
J: TRBJ2-1
size: .

DNA: TGTGCCAGCAGTTTCGGGCAGGGCCTACTGAACACTGAAGCTTTCTTT
CDR3: CASSFGQGLLNTEAFF
V: TRBV28
D: .
length: 16
J: TRBJ1-1
size: once

DNA: TGTGCCAGCAGCTTACGCCCCGGCGGGGGCAACACCGGGGAGCTGTTTTTT
CDR3: CASSLRPGGGNTGELFF
V: TRBV7-6
D: .
length: 17
J: TRBJ2-2
size: .

DNA: TGTGCCAGCAGTCCCTCGTGGCTCCACAATGAGCAGTTCTTC
CDR3: CASSPSWLHNEQFF
V: TRBV27
D: .
length: 14
J: TRBJ2-1
size: .

DNA: TGTGCCAGCAGTGTTTGGCCCTACAATGAGCAGTTCTTC
CDR3: CASSVWPYNEQFF
V: TRBV6-1
D: .
length: 13
J: TRBJ2-1
size: .

DNA: TGCGCCAGCAGCAGAACTAGCGGGAGAACCGGGGAGCTGTTTTTT
CDR3: CASSRTSGRTGELFF
V: TRBV5-1
D: TRBD2
length: 15
J: TRBJ2-2
size: once

DNA: TGTGCCAGCAGCTTTTCCGGGACAACGAACACCGGGGAGCTGTTTTTT
CDR3: CASSFSGTTNTGELFF
V: TRBV11-2
D: .
length: 16
J: TRBJ2-2
size: .

DNA: TGCGCCAGCAGCTCCGGACTAGCGGGAGTCCCAGATACGCAGTATTTT
CDR3: CASSSGLAGVPDTQYF
V: TRBV5-1
D: TRBD2
length: 16
J: TRBJ2-3
size: .

DNA: TGTGCCAGCAGCGCCCACCCTCAGGGATCTGAGCAGTACTTC
CDR3: CASSAHPQGSEQYF
V: TRBV7-8
D: .
length: 14
J: TRBJ2-7
size: .

DNA: TGTGCCAGCAGTTACAGGGATTATGGCTACACCTTC
CDR3: CASSYRDYGYTF
V: TRBV28
D: .
length: 12
J: TRBJ1-2
size: .

DNA: TGTGCCAGCAGCGGCGGACTAGCGGGAGGCTCCTACAATGAGCAGTTCTTC
CDR3: CASSGGLAGGSYNEQFF
V: TRBV9
D: TRBD2
length: 17
J: TRBJ2-1
size: once

DNA: TGTGCCACCCAGGAGGGCGGGAGGGCCAAAGAGTTCTTC
CDR3: CATQEGGRAKEFF
V: TRBV15
D: TRBD2
length: 13
J: TRBJ2-1
size: .

DNA: TGCGCCAGCAGCTTGTCCCAGGGGAGCACTGAAGCTTTCTTT
CDR3: CASSLSQGSTEAFF
V: TRBV5-1
D: .
length: 14
J: TRBJ1-1
size: .

DNA: TGCGCCAGCAGTGGGACAGGAGGAGAAAAACTGTTTTTT
CDR3: CASSGTGGEKLFF
V: TRBV10-2
D: TRBD1
length: 13
J: TRBJ1-4
size: .

DNA: TGTGCCAGCAGCTCGGACAGTAACCCTAGAGATGAGCAGTTCTTC
CDR3: CASSSDSNPRDEQFF
V: TRBV5-4
D: .
length: 15
J: TRBJ2-1
size: .